A single sample is the source of the 30 T cell receptor beta chains below, sequenced in a study of Ad26.COV2.S vaccination and SARS-CoV-2 variants. Data came from immunoSEQ multiplex PCR; TCRdb stores just in-frame clones and leaves some out. The repertoire holds around 300,000 clones, with 90% as singletons. As to treatment: over 15 received Ad26.COV2.S at low or high dose, single or two shots; about 5 received placebo; per-sample allocation not given. At day 63 after the first vaccine or placebo injection, samples were drawn. The sequencing used peripheral blood, collected in a trial of Ad26.COV2.S vaccine versus placebo. All receptors come from a person aged 18 to 59 who received the Ad26.COV2.S COVID-19 vaccine or a placebo.

The genes are TRBV6-6 and TRBJ2-7; D is possibly TRBD1 (5 bases). Germline V gene sequence: CDR1 MNHNY, CDR2 SVGAGI (reference sequence). Trimming took off 6 bases at V and 3 bases at J, with 12 bases between the two ends. The CDR3 sequence is 13 residues long. The CDR3 DNA reads as TGTGCCAGCAGCCCAGGGCCTTACTACGAGCAGTACGTC. Its protein product is CASSPGPYYEQYV.

This chain links TRBV10-2 with TRBJ1-2, with TRBD1 matching over 7 bases. V gave up 7 bases and J gave up 6 bases; unmatched junction bases: 5. Germline lookup yields CDR1 WSHSY and CDR2 SAAADI. This CDR3 has 12 residues. The CDR3 is CASNSGGHGYTF. The DNA of the CDR3 is TGCGCCAGCAACTCAGGGGGGCATGGCTACACCTTC.

The chain recombines TRBV19 with TRBJ1-1, with 7 bases fitting TRBD1. The V gene's germline CDR1 is LNHDA and CDR2 SQIVND (reference sequence). This CDR3 has 12 amino acids. V lost 7 bases, J lost 9 bases, and 8 bases stayed unmatched. The CDR3 reads CASNDREGKAFF. The CDR3 bases are TGTGCCAGTAACGACAGGGAAGGGAAAGCTTTCTTT.

This sequence joins TRBV4-1 and TRBJ1-1; no reliable D call. The CDR3 is made up of 13 amino acids. Trimming took 0 bases from V and 5 from J, leaving 7 bases between them. Germline V gene data show CDR1 as MGHRA and CDR2 as YSYEKL. CDR3 in amino acids: CASSQDRGTEAFF. The CDR3 nucleotides read TGCGCCAGCAGCCAAGATCGCGGGACTGAAGCTTTCTTT.

The genes are TRBV5-4 and TRBJ1-2, with a possible D match to TRBD1 (6 bases). CDR1 SGHNT and CDR2 YYREEE come from the germline V gene (reference sequence). CDR3 length: 15 amino acids. V was pared by 3 bases and J by 1 base, with 13 bases between. CDR3: CASSYPDRDNYGYTF. As DNA, the CDR3 is TGTGCCAGCAGCTACCCGGACAGAGATAACTATGGCTACACCTTC.

The rearrangement joins TRBV4-3 to TRBJ2-3; 10 bases are a match to TRBD1. With V trimmed by 0 bases and J by 2 bases, 5 bases remained unmatched. Germline CDR1 is LGHNA and CDR2 is YSLEER. This CDR3 contains 17 residues. CDR3 bases: TGCGCCAGCAGCCAAGACGGGACAGGGGATAACACAGATACGCAGTATTTT. It codes for CASSQDGTGDNTDTQYF.

The chain has TRBV27 and TRBJ1-5; D ambiguous. The CDR3 extends over 12 amino acids. Deletions cut 8 bases from V and 6 bases from J, with 11 bases between. Germline V gives CDR1 MNHEY, CDR2 SMNVEV (reference sequence). CDR3 amino acids: CASFSGGQPQHF. The CDR3 DNA sequence: TGTGCCAGCTTTTCGGGTGGTCAGCCCCAGCATTTT.

The chain employs TRBV7-9 and TRBJ1-1; D call uncertain. The V gene lost 5 bases and the J gene lost 4 bases, with 14 bases spanning the gap. CDR1 and CDR2 (germline): SEHNR, FQNEAQ (reference sequence). This CDR3 is built from 14 residues. Here the CDR3 reads CASSPLPGSTEAFF. The CDR3 DNA is TGTGCCAGCAGCCCCCTTCCGGGGTCCACTGAAGCTTTCTTT.

The V call is TRBV5-4, the J call TRBJ2-3; no clear D. The CDR3 runs 16 residues. Germline V gene sequence: CDR1 SGHNT, CDR2 YYREEE (reference sequence). The V end was cut by 3 bases, the J end by 4 bases, with 18 bases between. The DNA for the CDR3 is TGTGCCAGCAGCTCGGCTTATAGCTTGGAATCAGATACGCAGTATTTT. Translation: CASSSAYSLESDTQYF.

J is TRBJ2-3 and V is TRBV3-1 (or the pseudogene TRBV3-2); 8 bases are shared with TRBD1. The CDR3 runs to 15 residues. Germline V CDR1 and CDR2: LGHDT, YNNKEL (reference sequence). The V gene end was trimmed by 6 bases and the J gene end by 8 bases; junction bases not matched to a gene: 13. In DNA, the CDR3 is TGTGCCAGCAGGCAGGACAGGGTCGGAGCCGGTACGCAGTATTTT. Amino acids: CASRQDRVGAGTQYF.

The chain employs TRBV28 and TRBJ2-7; possible D gene TRBD1, 7 bases. Trimming took 0 bases from V and 2 from J, leaving 11 bases between them. The CDR3 is 15 amino acids. Germline CDR1 MDHEN, CDR2 SYDVKM. In nucleotides, the CDR3 is TGTGCCAGCAGTTTATGGGCAGGGGGGACCTACGAGCAGTACTTC. Translating it yields CASSLWAGGTYEQYF.

V usage is TRBV7-3 and J usage is TRBJ2-1; TRBD2 aligns across 13 bases. The CDR3 is made up of 15 amino acids. Germline loops: CDR1 SGHTA, CDR2 FQGTGA. V dropped 5 bases and J dropped 8; count of bases not matched to a gene: 6. The CDR3 is CASSQTSGRLHEQFF. The CDR3, as DNA: TGTGCCAGCAGCCAGACTAGCGGGAGGCTCCATGAGCAGTTCTTC.

This clone has just one count. CDR3 sequence: CASSQALGQETQYF. CDR3 coding DNA: TGCGCCAGCAGCCAAGCATTGGGGCAAGAGACCCAGTACTTC. V gene TRBV4-3 combines with J gene TRBJ2-5; D remains unclear. The germline V and J ends were trimmed by 1 base and 2 bases, with 8 bases remaining between them. The germline gives CDR1 LGHNA, CDR2 YSLEER. This CDR3 comprises 14 residues.

This chain joins TRBV27 and TRBJ2-3, with TRBD2 identical over 7 bases. CDR3 length equals 19 residues. Looked up from germline, CDR1 is MNHEY and CDR2 is SMNVEV (reference sequence). The ends lost 4 bases at V and 0 bases at J; junction bases unmatched: 16. DNA for the CDR3: TGTGCCAGCAGTTCGCTAGCGGAATTCGGAAGTTCTAGCACAGATACGCAGTATTTT. Translating gives CASSSLAEFGSSSTDTQYF.

As concerns this clone: A read error may account for a junction end that differs from germline. The chain couples TRBV28 to TRBJ1-1, with unresolved D. Germline CDR1 MDHEN, CDR2 SYDVKM. The CDR3 extends over 11 amino acids. This chain's CDR3 is CASSPRPHSLF. CDR3 bases: TGTGCCAGCAGCCCTCGACCACACTCCCTCTTT.

The V call is TRBV6-5, the J call TRBJ1-3; no reliable D call. Trimming took off 6 bases at V and 0 bases at J, with 12 bases between the two ends. CDR1 and CDR2 (germline): MNHEY, SVGAGI. This CDR3 spans 15 amino acids. The CDR3 DNA reads as TGTGCCAGCAGCCCAACTTCCTACTCTGGAAACACCATATATTTT. Protein sequence: CASSPTSYSGNTIYF.

V and J are TRBV11-2 and TRBJ1-6; no reliable D call. Germline V gives CDR1 SGHAT, CDR2 FQNNGV. The CDR3 sequence is 11 residues long. Trimming took 4 bases from V and 7 from J, leaving 2 bases between them. CDR3 sequence: CASSSNSPLHF. CDR3 DNA: TGTGCCAGCAGCTCCAATTCACCCCTCCACTTT.

The gene calls are TRBV12-3 or TRBV12-4 and TRBJ1-6; the match to TRBD1 covers 7 bases. The CDR3 is 13 residues long. The junction had 7 bases not matched to a gene; V was cut back by 10 bases and J by 7 bases. CDR3 in amino acids: CATQQGTNSPLHF. The CDR3 nucleotides are TGTGCCACCCAACAGGGGACCAATTCACCCCTCCACTTT.

V gene TRBV3-1 (or the pseudogene TRBV3-2) combines with J gene TRBJ1-1; D is unresolved. Deletions cut 4 bases from V and 0 bases from J, with 18 bases between. The CDR3 is made up of 17 amino acids. Germline lookup yields CDR1 LGHDT and CDR2 YNNKEL (reference sequence). The CDR3 protein is CASSPYLRTAVNTEAFF. The CDR3 nucleotides are TGTGCCAGCAGCCCCTATCTAAGGACGGCGGTGAACACTGAAGCTTTCTTT.

The rearrangement joins TRBV6-5 to TRBJ2-2; TRBD1 aligns across 10 bases. Losses at the gene ends were 3 bases for V and 7 bases for J; bases not matched to a gene: 8. This CDR3 has 16 residues. CDR1 and CDR2 (germline): MNHEY, SVGAGI. The CDR3 DNA follows: TGTGCCAGCAGTTATGCGACAGGGGGCGCCGACGGGGAGCTGTTTTTT. It translates to CASSYATGGADGELFF.

The V and J genes are TRBV6-1 and TRBJ1-1; no firm D call. The CDR3 runs 14 residues. V was clipped by 3 bases and J by 4 bases, with 12 bases between them. Germline-derived CDR1 and CDR2 are MNHNS and SASEGT. The CDR3 region is CASSDLGRLTEAFF. In DNA form, the CDR3 reads TGTGCCAGCAGTGATCTTGGTCGGCTCACTGAAGCTTTCTTT.

As to this clone: The junction shows a germline mismatch at one end, possibly a read error. This chain joins TRBV30 and TRBJ1-1; tentative D call: TRBD1 (6 bases). Per germline, CDR1 GTSNPN and CDR2 SVGIG (reference sequence). The CDR3 spans 13 residues. The CDR3 loop is CARSLGGSTEAFF. CDR3 in DNA: TGCGCCAGATCACTAGGGGGAAGCACTGAAGCTTTCTTT.

The V call is TRBV15, the J call TRBJ2-7; no clear D. Germline CDR1 and CDR2: LNHNV and YYDKDF (reference sequence). Trimming removed 1 base from V and 2 bases from J, with 12 bases in between. This CDR3 spans 15 amino acids. CDR3 nucleotides: TGTGCCACCAGCAGAGGGACCGATCCAACCTACGAGCAGTACGTC. This gives the protein CATSRGTDPTYEQYV.

The V call is TRBV6-2 or TRBV6-3, the J call TRBJ2-7, with TRBD1 as a possible D gene (6 bases). Germline loops: CDR1 MNHEY, CDR2 SVGEGT. This CDR3 is built from 14 residues. The ends were cut back, 2 bases at V and 5 bases at J, with 13 bases in the middle. CDR3 coding DNA: TGTGCCAGCAGTTACCTCAGGGGACCGGACGAGCAGTACTTC. This codes for CASSYLRGPDEQYF.

This clone was picked up a small number of times. The J gene is TRBJ1-6, the V gene TRBV5-1; 7 bases line up with TRBD1. Trimming cost V 4 bases and J 14 bases; bases outside gene matches: 6. Per the germline V gene, CDR1 is SGHRS and CDR2 is YFSETQ. CDR3 size: 12 residues. The CDR3 loop is CASSEQGLALHF. The CDR3 region has the DNA TGCGCCAGCAGCGAACAGGGGTTGGCCCTCCACTTT. The complete variable domain, with remaining parts taken from reference TRBV5-1 and TRBJ1-6, reads KAGVTQTPRYLIKTRGQQVTLSCSPISGHRSVSWYQQTPGQGLQFLFEYFSETQRNKGNFPGRFSGRQFSNSRSEMNVSTLELGDSALYLCASSEQGLALHFGNGTRLTVT.

The chain links TRBV21-1 to TRBJ1-5. TRBV21-1 is described as a pseudogene. The CDR3 runs to 17 residues. Here the CDR3 reads CASSQKRAQHSIRPQHF. The DNA for the CDR3 is TGTGCCAGCAGCCAGAAGAGGGCACAGCATTCAATCCGCCCCCAGCATTTT.

The V and J genes are TRBV18 and TRBJ2-6; D tentatively fits TRBD1 or TRBD2 (6 bases each). The CDR3 has 18 residues. The germline V and J ends were trimmed by 2 bases and 0 bases, with 14 bases remaining between them. From germline, CDR1 is KGHSH and CDR2 LQKENI. The CDR3 coding sequence is TGTGCCAGCTCACCAAATCCGGGGGCCTACTCTGGGGCCAACGTCCTGACTTTC. This codes for CASSPNPGAYSGANVLTF.

The V gene is TRBV27, the J gene TRBJ1-2; D is possibly TRBD1 (5 bases). V gave up 3 bases and J gave up 6 bases, with 20 bases separating them. The CDR3 totals 16 residues. CDR1 MNHEY and CDR2 SMNVEV come from the germline V gene (reference sequence). DNA of the CDR3: TGTGCCAGCAGTTTTACGTTTGGGGGGGTTGGAGATGGCTACACCTTC. It is translated as CASSFTFGGVGDGYTF.

The V and J genes are TRBV5-6 and TRBJ1-5; TRBD1 matches at 10 bases. The germline V gene has CDR1 SGHDT and CDR2 YYEEEE. J gave up 5 bases and V 0 bases, and 8 bases lay outside the gene matches. There are 17 residues in the CDR3. Here the CDR3 reads CASSLDASGTGDQPQHF. As DNA, the CDR3 is TGTGCCAGCAGCTTGGATGCTTCCGGGACAGGGGATCAGCCCCAGCATTTT.

V and J are TRBV3-1 (or the pseudogene TRBV3-2) and TRBJ2-3; D is unclear. Per the germline V gene, CDR1 is LGHDT and CDR2 is YNNKEL (reference sequence). This CDR3 comprises 15 residues. V dropped 0 bases and J dropped 2 bases, with 9 bases sitting between them. The CDR3 reads CASSQEISPTDTQYF. CDR3 DNA: TGTGCCAGCAGCCAAGAGATAAGCCCCACAGATACGCAGTATTTT.